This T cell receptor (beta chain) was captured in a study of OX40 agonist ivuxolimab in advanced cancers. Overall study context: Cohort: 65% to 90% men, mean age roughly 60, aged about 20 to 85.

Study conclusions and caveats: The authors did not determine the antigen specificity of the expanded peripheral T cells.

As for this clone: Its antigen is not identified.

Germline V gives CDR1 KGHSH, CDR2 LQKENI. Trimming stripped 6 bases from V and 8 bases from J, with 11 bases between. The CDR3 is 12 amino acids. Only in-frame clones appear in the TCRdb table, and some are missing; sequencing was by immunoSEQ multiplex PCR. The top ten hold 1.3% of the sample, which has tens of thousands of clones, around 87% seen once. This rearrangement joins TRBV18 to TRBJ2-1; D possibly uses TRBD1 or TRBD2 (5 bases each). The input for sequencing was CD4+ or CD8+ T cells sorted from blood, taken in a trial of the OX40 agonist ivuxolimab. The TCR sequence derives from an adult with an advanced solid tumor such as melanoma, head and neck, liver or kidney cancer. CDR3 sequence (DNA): TGTGCCAGCTCCCCGGGACGCGATGAGCAGTTCTTC. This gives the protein CASSPGRDEQFF.